Each of the 5 T cell receptor beta chains below was sequenced from the same sample in a study of glioma-infiltrating T cells. The iRepertoire nested amplicon-rescue multiplex PCR amplified TCR alpha and beta CDR3s from RNA. TCRdb re-called the multiplex PCR reads with MiXCR, one entry per CDR3 protein. The profile shows more than 300,000 distinct CDR3 sequences, roughly two fifths of them singletons. What was sequenced was glioma tissue, nonneoplastic brain tissue, or PBMCs (not recorded which). The receptors come from a human donor with low-grade glioma or glioblastoma, undergoing nonglioma brain surgery, or in good health (not recorded which).

The chain employs TRBV19 and TRBJ2-7, with D hard to call. The length of the CDR3 is 16 residues. V lost 4 bases to trimming and J lost 2 bases, with 18 bases between them. Germline lookup yields CDR1 LNHDA and CDR2 SQIVND (reference sequence). The CDR3 loop is CASSNRAKSSTYEQYF. The CDR3 region has the DNA TGTGCCAGTAGTAATCGGGCTAAGTCCTCGACCTACGAGCAGTACTTC.

The sample holds many counts of this clonotype. The V and J genes are TRBV6-1 and TRBJ1-2; 7 nucleotides agree with TRBD1. Germline CDR1 is MNHNS and CDR2 is SASEGT. The V segment lost 6 bases and the J segment 4 bases; nucleotides outside the gene matches: 8. The CDR3 is 14 residues long. CDR3 sequence (DNA): TGTGCCAGCAGCCGTCAAGGGGGCCTCTATGGCTACACCTTC. Protein: CASSRQGGLYGYTF.

This clonotype was recorded at least ten times. The V call is TRBV28, the J call TRBJ2-7; no definite D call. Germline CDR1 is MDHEN and CDR2 is SYDVKM. Trimming left V 5 bases short and J 7 bases short, with 15 bases between. CDR3 size: 13 residues. The CDR3 loop is CASSNPGPPEQYF. The CDR3 region has the DNA TGTGCCAGCAGTAACCCCGGGCCCCCGGAGCAGTACTTC.

This clonotype has only a few counts. The chain carries TRBV6-1 and TRBJ2-3, with 8 nucleotides matching TRBD2. This CDR3 region has 15 residues. Germline V lookup: CDR1 MNHNS, CDR2 SASEGT. V lost 5 bases to trimming and J lost 4 bases; unmatched junction nucleotides: 8. The CDR3 here is CASSLLQAGADTQYF. The CDR3 coding sequence is TGTGCCAGCAGTCTCCTACAAGCGGGAGCAGATACGCAGTATTTT.

On this clonotype: A much larger clone differs from this one at a single base, so this may be a read error. The V and J genes are TRBV6-2 or TRBV6-3 and TRBJ1-1; D is uncertain. This CDR3 has 15 amino acids. Germline values: CDR1 MNHEY, CDR2 SVGEGT. This CDR3 is CASSYSFPGDTGAFF. The CDR3 coding sequence is TGTGCCAGCAGTTACTCCTTCCCCGGCGACACTGGAGCTTTCTTT.